Listed here are 8 T cell receptor beta chains from one sample, sequenced in a study of blood T cell repertoires in COVID-19. TCRdb's table, derived via immunoSEQ multiplex PCR, lists solely in-frame clones and lacks some. The sample carries under 100,000 clones, roughly 86% recorded once. The sequenced sample consisted of peripheral blood. These receptors came from a human donor in a cohort sampled during active COVID-19.

This clone appeared a few times. V and J are TRBV4-1 and TRBJ1-6; 9 bases fit TRBD1. CDR1 MGHRA and CDR2 YSYEKL come from the germline V gene. This CDR3 is 16 amino acids long. Trimming removed 1 base from V and 9 bases from J; junction bases left unmatched: 7. The CDR3 sequence: CASSQGPGTGFSPLHF. In nucleotides, the CDR3 is TGCGCCAGCAGCCAAGGGCCCGGGACAGGGTTTTCACCCCTCCACTTT.

This clone has a single count. The chain recombines TRBV18 with TRBJ1-1; perhaps TRBD1 as D (5 bases). The germline V gene encodes CDR1 KGHSH and CDR2 LQKENI. The CDR3 runs 13 residues. Trimming cost V 6 bases and J 6 bases, with 14 bases left between them. The CDR3 loop reads CASSSEGLAEAFF. The DNA of the CDR3 is TGTGCCAGCTCCTCGGAGGGGTTGGCTGAAGCTTTCTTT.

This clone was seen a single time. The chain employs TRBV15 and TRBJ1-1; 7 nucleotides agree with TRBD1. In germline, CDR1 is LNHNV, CDR2 YYDKDF (reference sequence). Trimming at V came to 3 bases and at J to 4 bases, leaving 5 bases not matched to a gene. The CDR3 has 14 amino acids. As DNA, the CDR3 is TGTGCCACCAGCAGGCCAGGGGGGAGCACTGAAGCTTTCTTT. Translation gives CATSRPGGSTEAFF.

This chain joins TRBV7-3 and TRBJ2-7; 9 bases agree with TRBD1. The junction had 9 bases not matched to a gene; V was cut back by 5 bases and J by 7 bases. CDR3 length equals 14 residues. The germline V gene has CDR1 SGHTA and CDR2 FQGTGA. The CDR3, as DNA: TGTGCCAGCAGCCCGGGACAGGGCCGCGGGGAGCAGTACTTC. This codes for CASSPGQGRGEQYF.

This rearrangement joins TRBV3-1 (or the pseudogene TRBV3-2) to TRBJ2-7; 10 bases match TRBD1. The V segment lost 6 bases and the J segment 7 bases; nucleotides outside the gene matches: 12. Germline CDR1 LGHDT, CDR2 YNNKEL (reference sequence). The CDR3 is 15 amino acids. CDR3 coding DNA: TGTGCCAGCAGAGCCTCGGAGGGACAGGGGATAGAGCAGTACTTC. Protein sequence: CASRASEGQGIEQYF.

V is TRBV15 and J is TRBJ1-1; D remains ambiguous. Germline values: CDR1 LNHNV, CDR2 YYDKDF (reference sequence). The CDR3 runs 11 residues. Trimming stripped 3 bases from V and 10 bases from J, with 9 bases between. The CDR3 region is CATSSLSGAFF. For the CDR3, the DNA is TGTGCCACCAGCAGCCTAAGCGGAGCTTTCTTT.

J is TRBJ1-1 and V is TRBV10-3; D may be TRBD1 (6 bases). Germline V gene sequence: CDR1 ENHRY, CDR2 SYGVKD. Trimming cost V 3 bases and J 7 bases, with 12 bases left between them. This CDR3 has 13 amino acids. The CDR3: CAISEQGRREAFF. The CDR3 DNA reads as TGTGCCATCAGTGAACAGGGCCGACGTGAAGCTTTCTTT.

The CDR3 DNA is TGTGCCAGCACCCAATGGACAGGGATCTACAATGAGCAGTTCTTC. This encodes CASTQWTGIYNEQFF. The chain combines TRBV6-5 with TRBJ2-1; 8 bases are shared with TRBD1. The germline V gene has CDR1 MNHEY and CDR2 SVGAGI. The CDR3 contains 15 residues. Unmatched junction bases numbered 8, after V lost 7 bases and J lost 3 bases.